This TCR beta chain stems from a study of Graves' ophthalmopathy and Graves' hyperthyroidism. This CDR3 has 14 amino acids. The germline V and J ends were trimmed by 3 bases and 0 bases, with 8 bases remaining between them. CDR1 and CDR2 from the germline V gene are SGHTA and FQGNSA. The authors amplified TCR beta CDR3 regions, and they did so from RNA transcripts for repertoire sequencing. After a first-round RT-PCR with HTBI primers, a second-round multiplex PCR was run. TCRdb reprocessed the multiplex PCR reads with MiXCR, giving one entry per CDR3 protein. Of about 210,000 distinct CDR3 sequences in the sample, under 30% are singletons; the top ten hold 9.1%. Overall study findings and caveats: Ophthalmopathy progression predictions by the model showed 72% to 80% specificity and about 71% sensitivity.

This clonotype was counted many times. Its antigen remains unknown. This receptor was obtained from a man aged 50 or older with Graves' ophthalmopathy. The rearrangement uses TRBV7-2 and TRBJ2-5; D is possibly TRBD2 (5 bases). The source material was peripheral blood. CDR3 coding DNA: TGTGCCAGCAGCTTCGGGATCAACCAAGAGACCCAGTACTTC. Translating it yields CASSFGINQETQYF.